This TCR beta chain was retrieved from a study of vaccination and CD4 T cells after COVID-19 (dated by TCRdb to between 2021 and 2024). Background for the entire study: Every convalescent patient had a positive nasal swab PCR test for SARS-CoV-2, with mild disease in about nine patients and severe disease in one. In the convalescent cohort there were six males and four females, among whom were two Hispanic individuals, seven Caucasians, two Asians and one multiracial person. Two doses of either the Pfizer-BioNTech BNT162b2 vaccine (n=8) or the Moderna mRNA-1273 vaccine (n=2) were administered to participants. Post-COVID blood samples were collected from convalescent patients a median of about 92 days after diagnosis, with a range of about 30 to 170 days. Post-vaccine blood samples were obtained a median of around 67 days after the second vaccine dose, with a range of about 12 to 241 days. The cultures were stimulated with overlapping spike peptide pools from SARS-CoV-2 and from the common cold coronaviruses HCoV-NL63, HCoV-OC43 and HCoV-229E. Control cultures received a CEFX viral epitope pool as the positive control, an HIV-1 Nef peptide pool as the negative control, or no peptide. The spike-specific CD4+ TCR repertoire was compared before and after mRNA vaccination in approximately ten COVID-19 convalescent patients and a few infection-naive healthy vaccine recipients. The paper as a whole reports these results and caveats: Among convalescent patients, a median about 86% of the SARS-CoV-2-reactive clones seen after vaccination appeared only after vaccination, which suggests priming specific to the vaccine. The study included relatively few convalescent patients and did not analyze early timepoints after natural infection. An increase in the median number of SARS-CoV-2-reactive clonotypes from 20 to 25 after infection to a few dozen after vaccination was observed, but the change was not found to be significant. In convalescent patients, nearly all vaccine-specific clones (304 of 307) were found to be mono-reactive for SARS-CoV-2 spike rather than cross-reactive with common cold coronaviruses.

As concerns this clonotype: Its cognate antigen has yet to be identified. No clone much larger than this one lies a single base away; base qualities are absent.

The CDR3, cysteine through phenylalanine, is 13 amino acids long. The entry retains the CDR3 DNA only, 39 bases that are in frame from base 1. The germline V gene (reference sequence) specifies MNHEY as CDR1 and SMNVEV as CDR2. A distance of 17 bases separates the germline ends of V and J, which lose 6 bases and 9 bases respectively. The intended sense of this specimen's treatment or condition label: roughly 10-day PBMC culture with coronavirus spike peptide pools or control peptides (ViraFEST assay). To expand antigen-specific T cells with peptide pools and then pick out the expanded clonotypes through TCR sequencing, the study relied on the ViraFEST assay. Positive SARS-CoV-2 PCR tests in the convalescent patients dated from March to December 2020, before Alpha, Beta and Delta variants emerged in the United States. About 1.8 million PBMCs per well were cultured in IMDM with approximately 5% human AB serum and around 10 IU/ml IL-2, plus 10 ug/ml peptide pools. On days 3 and 7, half of the culture medium was replaced with fresh IL-2-containing medium. Once the cells had been in culture for less than 12 days, the EasySep CD4+ T cell isolation kit was used to isolate CD4+ T cells by negative selection. Ficoll-Paque Plus gradient centrifugation was used to isolate PBMCs from whole blood, and the isolated PBMCs were then either used fresh or cryopreserved at -140C. Triplicate wells were generally used for each culture condition.

Receptor amplification or capture employed PCR. DNA from cultured CD4+ T cells was subjected to TCR sequencing with the Oncomine TCR Beta short-read assay at the Johns Hopkins FTIC core. The QIAamp micro DNA kit was used to extract genomic DNA from the cultured CD4+ T cells. Oncomine TCR Beta libraries from cultured CD4+ T cells were pooled with unique dual indexes and sequenced on an Illumina iSeq 100. Under the source paper's analysis protocol: Non-productive sequences were filtered out, and CDR3s that did not start with C, did not end with F or W, or were shorter than 7 amino acids were discarded. The MANAFEST web application identified antigen-specific clonotypes by comparing peptide-stimulated wells against reference wells and other culture wells. To be called positive, a clone needed an FDR below 0.05, an odds ratio above 5, and a productive frequency above 0.1% in at least two of three replicate wells. Cross-reactive clonotypes were defined as significantly expanded in both SARS-CoV-2 spike wells and at least one common cold coronavirus spike condition. Levenshtein distances (stringdist) and unrooted phylogenetic trees (ape) in R version 3.6.1 were used to assess CDR3 homology. TCRdb cleaned the public reads at Q25 with fastp, built clones with MiXCR and kept in-frame beta chains. Rows are unified per CDR3 protein, each entry keeping the most common DNA and genes. TCRdb's processing, not the authors', yielded these V and J calls. In all, the sample holds 15,000 to 20,000 distinct CDR3 sequences, and approximately 29% of those were seen once. Of the sample, around a sixth is held by the ten largest clones.

The sequence came from a human donor with COVID-19. The specimen sequenced was cultured CD4+ T cells from blood. Rearrangement joined TRBV27 to TRBJ1-2; possibly the D gene is TRBD1, per 5 matching bases. This receptor has the CDR3 CASSTLGTSSYTF. DNA sequence: TGTGCCAGCAGCACTTTAGGGACTTCAAGCTACACCTTC.